A selection of T cell receptor beta chains follows, all from one sample in a study of cytomegalovirus exposure and HLA in healthy donors. Sequenced by immunoSEQ multiplex PCR; TCRdb stores in-frame clones only, minus some. This sample has about 180,000 clones, with 84% found just once. Specimen: PBMCs. All receptors derive from a girl aged 10-17 years in good health and CMV-seropositive. Each CDR3 is given with its conserved first and last residue. The order of the fields is clone size, J gene, V gene, D gene, CDR3 DNA, CDR3 protein. The D gene is left open where the match is weak. Some rows mark clone size as missing; the rest say once, few, many or name a class of expanded clone.

- TRBJ1-2 TRBV7-9 - TGTGCCAGCAGGCATACAGGGAACTATGGCTACACCTTC CASRHTGNYGYTF
- TRBJ1-6 TRBV12-5 TRBD1 TGTGCTAGTGGTTTGGTACTCTCCGGGACAGAATTTTCACCCCTCCACTTT CASGLVLSGTEFSPLHF
- TRBJ1-5 TRBV6-1 - TGTGCCAGCAGTGAAACAGGGAGTTTGTCCCAGCATTTT CASSETGSLSQHF
- TRBJ2-5 TRBV28 - TGTGCCAGCAGTCGATACTTGGGGGCCGCAGGGGAGACCCAGTACTTC CASSRYLGAAGETQYF
- TRBJ2-2 TRBV5-1 TRBD2 TGCGCCAGCAGCTTGGCTAGCGGGGGGGCCGGGGAGCTGTTTTTT CASSLASGGAGELFF
- TRBJ1-2 TRBV7-3 - TGTGCCAGCATCGGGGGGGCTAACTATGGCTACACCTTC CASIGGANYGYTF
- TRBJ2-7 TRBV18 TRBD1 TGTGCCAGCTCACCGACCGGGACAGGGGCCTACGAGCAGTACTTC CASSPTGTGAYEQYF
- TRBJ2-5 TRBV18 - TGTGCCAGCTCACTCTCGTACCAAGAGACCCAGTACTTC CASSLSYQETQYF
- TRBJ1-6 TRBV30 TRBD1 TGTGCCTGGAGTGTGGGGACAGTTAATTCACCCCTCCACTTT CAWSVGTVNSPLHF
few TRBJ1-3 TRBV6-1 TRBD1 TGTGCCAGCAGTGAAGACAGGGGCTCCGGAAACACCATATATTTT CASSEDRGSGNTIYF
- TRBJ2-2 TRBV6-6 - TGTGCCAGCAGCCAAGACAGCGACACCGGGGAGCTGTTTTTT CASSQDSDTGELFF
- TRBJ1-1 TRBV28 TRBD1 TGTGCCAGCAGAGGTACAAGACAGGGGGCGGTTGGCACTGAAGCTTTCTTT CASRGTRQGAVGTEAFF
- TRBJ2-5 TRBV7-9 TRBD1 TGTGCCAGCAGCTGGGACAGGGAGACCCAGTACTTC CASSWDRETQYF
- TRBJ1-2 TRBV10-3 - TGTGCCATCAGTGAGAACAGGAACTATGGCTACACCTTC CAISENRNYGYTF
- TRBJ1-2 TRBV9 - TGTGCCAGCAGCGTAGTAGAAACAGGGTCTATTGGCTACACCTTC CASSVVETGSIGYTF
- TRBJ1-5 TRBV7-8 TRBD1 TGTGCCAGCAGCCCATTGGACAGGGGTAGGCAGCCCCAGCATTTT CASSPLDRGRQPQHF